Detailed here is one TCR beta chain. Its antigen is not known. Sampled while nominally healthy, donors likely had unrecorded immune exposures. The data were obtained in a study of cytomegalovirus exposure and HLA in healthy donors. Study results and caveats: Reports indicate that TCR beta sequences accurately predicted the HLA-A and HLA-B alleles of most subjects.

PCR was performed using 60 Vbeta and 13 Jbeta primers. Per the study methods: A later analysis counted about 80 million unique TCR beta chains, some 12 million shared. Measured with immunoSEQ multiplex PCR; TCRdb has only the in-frame clones, and not every one. The V and J calls and clone size are taken from that table; D and trimming were inferred from the DNA. The table has 75,000 to 95,000 clones, less than 85% seen once. The clonotype was recovered from a young man in good health and CMV-seronegative. The sample comprised PBMCs.

The CDR3 spells CASSSGTGAQPQHF. CDR3 coding DNA: TGTGCCAGCAGTTCCGGGACAGGGGCTCAGCCCCAGCATTTT. V and J are TRBV6-5 and TRBJ1-5; TRBD1 aligns across 10 bases. The CDR3 extends over 14 amino acids. Trimming at V came to 4 bases and at J to 6 bases, leaving 3 bases not matched to a gene. Germline loops: CDR1 MNHEY, CDR2 SVGAGI.